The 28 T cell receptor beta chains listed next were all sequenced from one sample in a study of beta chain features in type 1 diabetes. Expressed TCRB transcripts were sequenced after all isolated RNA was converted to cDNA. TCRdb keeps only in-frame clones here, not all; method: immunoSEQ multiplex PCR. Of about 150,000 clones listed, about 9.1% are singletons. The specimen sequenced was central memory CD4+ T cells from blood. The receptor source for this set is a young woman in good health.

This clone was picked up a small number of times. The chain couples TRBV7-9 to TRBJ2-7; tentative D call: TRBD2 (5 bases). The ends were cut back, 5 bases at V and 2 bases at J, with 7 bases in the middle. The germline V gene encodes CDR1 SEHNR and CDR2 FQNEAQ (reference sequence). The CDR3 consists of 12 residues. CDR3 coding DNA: TGTGCCAGCAGCGTGACTACCTACGAGCAGTACTTC. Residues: CASSVTTYEQYF.

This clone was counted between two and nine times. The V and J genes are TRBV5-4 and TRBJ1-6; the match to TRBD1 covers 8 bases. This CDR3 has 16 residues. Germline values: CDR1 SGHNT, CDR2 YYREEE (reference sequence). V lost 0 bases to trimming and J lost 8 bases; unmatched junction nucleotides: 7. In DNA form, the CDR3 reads TGTGCCAGCAGCTTGGCGCTTACAGGGGGGGATTCACCCCTCCACTTT. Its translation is CASSLALTGGDSPLHF.

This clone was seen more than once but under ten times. The CDR3 bases are TGTGCCAGCAGCCAAGAGAGAGGCAGATCTAACTATGGCTACACCTTC. Its translation: CASSQERGRSNYGYTF. This chain joins TRBV4-2 and TRBJ1-2; no firm D call. From germline, CDR1 is LGHNA and CDR2 YNFKEQ. V shed 0 bases and J shed 0 bases, with 11 bases lying between them. CDR3 length equals 16 residues.

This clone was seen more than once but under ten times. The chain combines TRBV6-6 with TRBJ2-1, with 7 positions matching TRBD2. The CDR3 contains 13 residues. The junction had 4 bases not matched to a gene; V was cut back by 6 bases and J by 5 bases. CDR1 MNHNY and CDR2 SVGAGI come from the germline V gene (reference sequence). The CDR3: CASREGGNNEQFF. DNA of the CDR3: TGTGCCAGCAGGGAGGGAGGGAACAATGAGCAGTTCTTC.

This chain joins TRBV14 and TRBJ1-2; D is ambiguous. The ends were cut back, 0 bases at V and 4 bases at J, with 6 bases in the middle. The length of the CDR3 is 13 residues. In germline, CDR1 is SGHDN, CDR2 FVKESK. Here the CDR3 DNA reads TGTGCCAGCAGCCAAGATATGAGCTATGGCTACACCTTC. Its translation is CASSQDMSYGYTF.

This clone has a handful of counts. The CDR3 region has the DNA TGTGCCAGCAGCCCCATACTACAGGGCTACGAGCAGTACTTC. Translating it yields CASSPILQGYEQYF. The chain uses TRBV14 and TRBJ2-7, with D perhaps matching TRBD1 (6 bases). There are 14 residues in the CDR3. Between the trimmed V and J ends, which lost 4 bases and 3 bases, there was a span of 13 bases. Germline CDR1 and CDR2: SGHDN and FVKESK.

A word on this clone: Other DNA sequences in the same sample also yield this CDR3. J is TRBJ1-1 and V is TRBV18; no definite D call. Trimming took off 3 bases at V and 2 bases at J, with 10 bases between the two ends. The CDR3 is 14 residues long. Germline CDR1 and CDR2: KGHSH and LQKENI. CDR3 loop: CASSPAGGNTEAFF. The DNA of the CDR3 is TGTGCCAGCTCACCGGCGGGCGGTAACACTGAAGCTTTCTTT.

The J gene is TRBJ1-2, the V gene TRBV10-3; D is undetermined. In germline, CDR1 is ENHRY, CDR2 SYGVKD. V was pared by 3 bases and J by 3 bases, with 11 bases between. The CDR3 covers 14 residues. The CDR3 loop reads CAISELDGDYGYTF. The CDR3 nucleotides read TGTGCCATCAGTGAATTGGACGGGGACTATGGCTACACCTTC.

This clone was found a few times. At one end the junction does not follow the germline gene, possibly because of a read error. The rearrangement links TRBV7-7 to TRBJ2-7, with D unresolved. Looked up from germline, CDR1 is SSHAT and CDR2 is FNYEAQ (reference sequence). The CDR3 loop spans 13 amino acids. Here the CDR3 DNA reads TGTGCTAGCAGCCAAACGGGTCCATCCAAGCAGTACTTC. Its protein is CASSQTGPSKQYF.

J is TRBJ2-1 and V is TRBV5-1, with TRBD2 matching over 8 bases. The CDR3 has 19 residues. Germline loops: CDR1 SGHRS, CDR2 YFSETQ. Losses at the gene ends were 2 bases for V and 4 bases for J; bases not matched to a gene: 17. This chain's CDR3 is CASSLDKRESVGLYNEQFF. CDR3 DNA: TGCGCCAGCAGCTTAGATAAGCGGGAGAGTGTGGGTCTATACAATGAGCAGTTCTTC.

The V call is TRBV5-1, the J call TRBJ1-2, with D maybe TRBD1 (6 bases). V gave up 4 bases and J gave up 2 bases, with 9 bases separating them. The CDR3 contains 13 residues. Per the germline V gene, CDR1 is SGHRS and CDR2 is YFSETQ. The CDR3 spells CASSPGQNYGYTF. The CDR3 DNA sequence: TGCGCCAGCAGCCCCGGACAGAACTATGGCTACACCTTC.

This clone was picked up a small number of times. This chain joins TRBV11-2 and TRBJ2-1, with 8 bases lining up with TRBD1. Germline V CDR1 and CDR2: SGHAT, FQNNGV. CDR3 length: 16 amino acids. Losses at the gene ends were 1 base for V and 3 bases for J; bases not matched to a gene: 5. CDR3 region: CASSLGYRGNYNEQFF. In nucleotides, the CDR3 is TGTGCCAGCAGCTTAGGGTACAGGGGGAACTACAATGAGCAGTTCTTC. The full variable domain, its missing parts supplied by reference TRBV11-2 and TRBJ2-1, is EAGVAQSPRYKIIEKRQSVAFWCNPISGHATLYWYQQILGQGPKLLIQFQNNGVVDDSQLPKDRFSAERLKGVDSTLKIQPAKLEDSAVYLCASSLGYRGNYNEQFFGPGTRLTVL.

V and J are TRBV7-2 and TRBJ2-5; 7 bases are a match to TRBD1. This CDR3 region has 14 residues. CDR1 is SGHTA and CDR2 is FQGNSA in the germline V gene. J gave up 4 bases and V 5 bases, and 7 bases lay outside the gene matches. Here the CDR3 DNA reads TGTGCCAGCAGCCCAGGGGGATGGGGAGAGACCCAGTACTTC. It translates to CASSPGGWGETQYF. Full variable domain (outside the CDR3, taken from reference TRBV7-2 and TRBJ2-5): GAGVSQSPSNKVTEKGKDVELRCDPISGHTALYWYRQSLGQGLEFLIYFQGNSAPDKSGLPSDRFSAERTGGSVSTLTIQRTQQEDSAVYLCASSPGGWGETQYFGPGTRLLVL.

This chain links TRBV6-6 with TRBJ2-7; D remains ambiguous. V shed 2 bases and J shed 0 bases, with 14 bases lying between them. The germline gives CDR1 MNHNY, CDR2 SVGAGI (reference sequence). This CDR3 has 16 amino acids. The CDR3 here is CASSYPMTVASYEQYF. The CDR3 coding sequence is TGTGCCAGCAGTTACCCTATGACTGTAGCCTCCTACGAGCAGTACTTC.

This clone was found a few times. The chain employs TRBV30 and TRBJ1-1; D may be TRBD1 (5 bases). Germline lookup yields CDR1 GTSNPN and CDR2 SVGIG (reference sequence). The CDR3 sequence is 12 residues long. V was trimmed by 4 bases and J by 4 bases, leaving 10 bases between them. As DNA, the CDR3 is TGTGCCTGGAAGGGGTCTGGCACTGAAGCTTTCTTT. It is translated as CAWKGSGTEAFF.

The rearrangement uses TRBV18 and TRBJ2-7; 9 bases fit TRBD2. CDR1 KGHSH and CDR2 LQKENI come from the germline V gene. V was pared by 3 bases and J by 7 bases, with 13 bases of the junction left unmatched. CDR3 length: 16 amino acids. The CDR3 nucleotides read TGTGCCAGCTCACCCCGGGGCGGGAGGGCCACGGAGGAGCAGTACTTC. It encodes CASSPRGGRATEEQYF.

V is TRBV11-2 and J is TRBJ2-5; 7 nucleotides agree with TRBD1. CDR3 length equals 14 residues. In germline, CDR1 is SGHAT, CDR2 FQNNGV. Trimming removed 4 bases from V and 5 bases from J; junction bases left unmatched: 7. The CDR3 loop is CASSYGTGAETQYF. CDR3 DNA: TGTGCCAGCAGCTACGGCACAGGGGCCGAGACCCAGTACTTC.

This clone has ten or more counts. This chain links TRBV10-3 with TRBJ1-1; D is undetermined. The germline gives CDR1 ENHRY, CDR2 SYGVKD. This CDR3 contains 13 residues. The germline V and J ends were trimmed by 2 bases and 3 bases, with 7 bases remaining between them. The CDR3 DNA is TGTGCCATCAGTGAGGACACTTACACTGAAGCTTTCTTT. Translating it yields CAISEDTYTEAFF.

CDR3 region: CASSLIRGENEKLFF. The DNA of the CDR3 is TGTGCCAGCAGCTTAATCCGGGGGGAGAATGAAAAACTGTTTTTT. This rearrangement joins TRBV7-2 to TRBJ1-4; perhaps TRBD1 as D (5 bases). Trimming stripped 2 bases from V and 5 bases from J, with 12 bases between. In germline, CDR1 is SGHTA, CDR2 FQGNSA. The CDR3 contains 15 residues.

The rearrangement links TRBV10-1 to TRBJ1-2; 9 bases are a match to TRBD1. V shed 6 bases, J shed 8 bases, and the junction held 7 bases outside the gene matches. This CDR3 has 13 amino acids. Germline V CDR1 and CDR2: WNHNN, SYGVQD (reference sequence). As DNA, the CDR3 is TGCGCCAGCAGCCCCGACAGGGGGTCCGGCTACACCTTC. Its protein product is CASSPDRGSGYTF.

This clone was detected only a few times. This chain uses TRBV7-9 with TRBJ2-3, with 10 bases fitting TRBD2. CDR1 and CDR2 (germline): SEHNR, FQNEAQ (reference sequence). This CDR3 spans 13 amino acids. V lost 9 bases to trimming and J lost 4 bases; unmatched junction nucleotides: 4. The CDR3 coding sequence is TGTGCCAGGAGCGGGGGGGGTCCAGATACGCAGTATTTT. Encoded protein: CARSGGGPDTQYF.

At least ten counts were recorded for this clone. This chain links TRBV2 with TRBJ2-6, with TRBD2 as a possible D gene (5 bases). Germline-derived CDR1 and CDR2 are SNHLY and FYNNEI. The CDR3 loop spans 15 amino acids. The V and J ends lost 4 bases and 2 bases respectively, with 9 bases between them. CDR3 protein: CASSGWGAGANVLTF. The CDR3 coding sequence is TGTGCCAGCAGTGGATGGGGAGCTGGGGCCAACGTCCTGACTTTC.

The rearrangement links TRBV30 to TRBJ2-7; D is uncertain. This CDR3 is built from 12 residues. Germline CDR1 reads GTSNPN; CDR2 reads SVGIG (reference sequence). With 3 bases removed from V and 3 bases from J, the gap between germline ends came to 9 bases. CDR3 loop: CAWSRVGYEQYF. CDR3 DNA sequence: TGTGCCTGGAGCCGGGTAGGCTACGAGCAGTACTTC.

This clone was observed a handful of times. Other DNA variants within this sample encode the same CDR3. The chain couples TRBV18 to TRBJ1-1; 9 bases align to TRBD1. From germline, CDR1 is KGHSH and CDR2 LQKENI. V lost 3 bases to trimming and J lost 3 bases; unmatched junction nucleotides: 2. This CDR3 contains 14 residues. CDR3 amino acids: CASSPGQGHTEAFF. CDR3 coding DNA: TGTGCCAGCTCACCCGGACAGGGGCACACTGAAGCTTTCTTT.

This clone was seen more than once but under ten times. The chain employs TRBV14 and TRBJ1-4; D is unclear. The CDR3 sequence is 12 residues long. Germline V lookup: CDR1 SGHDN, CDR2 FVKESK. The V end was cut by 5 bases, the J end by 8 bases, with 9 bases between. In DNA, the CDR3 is TGTGCCAGCAGCTTAACGGTAGAAAAACTGTTTTTT. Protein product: CASSLTVEKLFF.

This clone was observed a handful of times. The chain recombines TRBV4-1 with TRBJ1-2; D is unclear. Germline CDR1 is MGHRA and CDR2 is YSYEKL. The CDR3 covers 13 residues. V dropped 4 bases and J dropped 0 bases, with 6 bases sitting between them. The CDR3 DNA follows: TGCGCCAGCAGCCCAGGTCCTAACTATGGCTACACCTTC. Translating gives CASSPGPNYGYTF.

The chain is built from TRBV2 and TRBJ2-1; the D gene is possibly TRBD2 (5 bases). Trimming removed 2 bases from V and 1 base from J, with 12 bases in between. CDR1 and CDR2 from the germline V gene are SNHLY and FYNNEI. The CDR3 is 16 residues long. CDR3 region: CASSERKRSSYNEQFF. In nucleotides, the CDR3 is TGTGCCAGCAGTGAAAGGAAGCGGTCGTCCTACAATGAGCAGTTCTTC. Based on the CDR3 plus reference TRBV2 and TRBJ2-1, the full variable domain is EPEVTQTPSHQVTQMGQEVILRCVPISNHLYFYWYRQILGQKVEFLVSFYNNEISEKSEIFDDQFSVERPDGSNFTLKIRSTKLEDSAMYFCASSERKRSSYNEQFFGPGTRLTVL.

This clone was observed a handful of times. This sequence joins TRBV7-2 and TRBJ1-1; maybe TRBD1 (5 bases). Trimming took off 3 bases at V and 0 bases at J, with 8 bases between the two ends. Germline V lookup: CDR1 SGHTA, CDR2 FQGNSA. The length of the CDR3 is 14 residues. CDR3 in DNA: TGTGCCAGCAGCTTCAGACAGATGAACACTGAAGCTTTCTTT. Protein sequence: CASSFRQMNTEAFF.